The 17 T cell receptor beta chains given below trace back to one sample, sequenced in a study of cytomegalovirus exposure and HLA in healthy donors. Primers included in the PCR were 60 Vbeta and 13 Jbeta primers. Data came from immunoSEQ multiplex PCR; TCRdb stores just in-frame clones and leaves some out. The table lists over 85,000 clones, roughly three quarters of them singletons. Sample: PBMCs. These receptors were collected from a male donor in good health and CMV-seropositive.

In the case of this clone: The same CDR3 is also encoded by other DNA sequences in this sample. The chain couples TRBV2 to TRBJ2-2; TRBD1 might be the D (5 bases). Trimming left V 4 bases short and J 1 base short, with 7 bases between. The CDR3 loop spans 14 amino acids. CDR1 is SNHLY and CDR2 is FYNNEI in the germline V gene. In DNA form, the CDR3 reads TGTGCCAGCAGTGCCGGACAGAACACCGGGGAGCTGTTTTTT. Encoded protein: CASSAGQNTGELFF.

This clone appeared once. The chain recombines TRBV9 with TRBJ1-6; possibly TRBD1 for D (6 bases). V was trimmed by 0 bases and J by 7 bases, leaving 14 bases between them. Per the germline V gene, CDR1 is SGDLS and CDR2 is YYNGEE. The CDR3 has 16 residues. This chain's CDR3 is CASSVDGGGLNSPLHF. CDR3 DNA: TGTGCCAGCAGCGTAGACGGTGGGGGCCTAAATTCACCCCTCCACTTT.

The J gene is TRBJ2-2, the V gene TRBV7-3; no clear D gene. The CDR3 totals 14 residues. Germline V CDR1 and CDR2: SGHTA, FQGTGA. The ends were cut back, 5 bases at V and 2 bases at J, with 9 bases in the middle. This chain's CDR3 is CASSPAKNTGELFF. As DNA, the CDR3 is TGTGCCAGCAGCCCCGCGAAAAACACCGGGGAGCTGTTTTTT.

The rearrangement uses TRBV7-9 and TRBJ2-7; 8 bases match TRBD1. The J segment lost 4 bases and the V segment lost 7 bases, leaving 12 bases of the junction unmatched. CDR1 SEHNR and CDR2 FQNEAQ come from the germline V gene (reference sequence). The CDR3 is 15 residues long. CDR3 amino acids: CASNRQGQGTYEQYF. The DNA of the CDR3 is TGTGCCAGCAACCGCCAAGGACAGGGAACTTACGAGCAGTACTTC.

The chain carries TRBV7-9 and TRBJ2-3; D is ambiguous. Between the trimmed V and J ends, which lost 2 bases and 5 bases, there was a span of 11 bases. From germline, CDR1 is SEHNR and CDR2 FQNEAQ (reference sequence). The CDR3 contains 14 residues. The CDR3 nucleotides are TGTGCCAGCAGCTTATCCACCACGGGAGATACGCAGTATTTT. Protein product: CASSLSTTGDTQYF.

This clone was observed a handful of times. The rearrangement links TRBV7-8 to TRBJ2-3; 8 bases line up with TRBD2. Germline V gene lookup returns CDR1 SGHVS and CDR2 FQNEAQ. The CDR3 contains 16 residues. V lost 3 bases, J lost 6 bases, and 11 bases stayed unmatched. The CDR3 protein is CASSFASGSYGDTQYF. The CDR3 nucleotides are TGTGCCAGCAGCTTCGCGAGCGGGAGTTATGGGGATACGCAGTATTTT.

CDR3 bases: TGCGCCAGCAGCCAAGTTACGTTGGGAGTGGAAAAACTGTTTTTT. This encodes CASSQVTLGVEKLFF. The chain joins TRBV4-1 to TRBJ1-4; D remains unclear. V was clipped by 1 base and J by 8 bases, with 14 bases between them. The germline V gene encodes CDR1 MGHRA and CDR2 YSYEKL. The CDR3 consists of 15 residues.

This clone was seen just once. The genes are TRBV7-9 and TRBJ1-1; D ambiguous. The germline CDR1 and CDR2 sequences are SEHNR and FQNEAQ (reference sequence). V lost 5 bases and J lost 4, with 14 bases in between. There are 14 residues in the CDR3. The CDR3 here is CASSPTGLGTEAFF. For the CDR3, the DNA is TGTGCCAGCAGCCCCACCGGACTGGGCACTGAAGCTTTCTTT.

The gene calls are TRBV7-2 and TRBJ2-7, with D perhaps matching TRBD1 (6 bases). The CDR3 contains 12 residues. CDR1 is SGHTA, CDR2 FQGNSA, per germline. The V gene lost 5 bases and the J gene lost 6 bases, with 11 bases spanning the gap. The CDR3 loop is CASSPDSFEQYF. CDR3 coding DNA: TGTGCCAGCAGCCCGGACAGCTTCGAGCAGTACTTC.

This clone was counted only a few times. The chain has TRBV10-3 and TRBJ2-1; D may be TRBD1 (5 bases). Trimming left V 0 bases short and J 9 bases short, with 15 bases between. The CDR3 spans 15 residues. Germline V lookup: CDR1 ENHRY, CDR2 SYGVKD. CDR3 bases: TGTGCCATCAGTGAGTCGGCGAGTAGTAGGGGTGAGCAGTTCTTC. It translates to CAISESASSRGEQFF.

This chain uses TRBV2 with TRBJ2-7; 9 bases are shared with TRBD1. This CDR3 spans 15 amino acids. The V gene's germline CDR1 is SNHLY and CDR2 FYNNEI. Trimming at V came to 6 bases and at J to 2 bases, leaving 8 bases not matched to a gene. The CDR3 DNA is TGTGCCAGCAGCCCGGGACAGGGAAGAGCCTACGAGCAGTACTTC. Translating gives CASSPGQGRAYEQYF.

In this sample, this clone turned up once. The V gene is TRBV19, the J gene TRBJ1-1; tentatively, D is TRBD1 (5 bases). Trimming shortened V by 6 bases and J by 3 bases, and 11 bases separated the two germline ends. Germline loops: CDR1 LNHDA, CDR2 SQIVND (reference sequence). The CDR3 sequence is 13 residues long. CDR3 loop: CASSPGTDTEAFF. The CDR3 DNA reads TGTGCCAGTAGCCCGGGGACTGACACTGAAGCTTTCTTT.

This clone was counted a few times. This sequence joins TRBV4-1 and TRBJ2-7; tentatively, D is TRBD2 (7 bases). Trimming left V 5 bases short and J 2 bases short, with 13 bases between. The CDR3 contains 14 residues. CDR1 is MGHRA, CDR2 YSYEKL, per germline. CDR3 in DNA: TGCGCCAGCAGCAGAGGGGGGGGAACCTACGAGCAGTACTTC. Encoded protein: CASSRGGGTYEQYF.

The V call is TRBV30, the J call TRBJ2-7, with D possibly TRBD2 on 5 matching bases. Trimming cost V 4 bases and J 3 bases, with 13 bases left between them. Germline V lookup: CDR1 GTSNPN, CDR2 SVGIG (reference sequence). The CDR3 has 13 residues. CDR3 region: CAWTPTGNYEQYF. The CDR3 region has the DNA TGTGCCTGGACCCCAACCGGGAACTACGAGCAGTACTTC.

V gene TRBV10-3 combines with J gene TRBJ2-2; 7 bases agree with TRBD1. Germline V lookup: CDR1 ENHRY, CDR2 SYGVKD. The CDR3 contains 18 residues. J lost 6 bases, V lost 6 bases, and 19 bases had no gene match. CDR3 sequence reads: CAISPLGKGAPAAGELFF. The DNA of the CDR3 is TGTGCCATCAGCCCCCTCGGTAAGGGGGCACCGGCGGCCGGGGAGCTGTTTTTT.

The chain employs TRBV10-3 and TRBJ1-5, with D perhaps matching TRBD1 (6 bases). With 3 bases removed from V and 5 bases from J, the gap between germline ends came to 17 bases. This CDR3 spans 16 amino acids. The germline CDR1 and CDR2 sequences are ENHRY and SYGVKD. CDR3 sequence: CAISEGTDRYYQPQHF. DNA of the CDR3: TGTGCCATCAGTGAAGGCACCGACAGGTATTATCAGCCCCAGCATTTT.

The V and J genes are TRBV4-2 and TRBJ1-2; D call uncertain. V shed 0 bases and J shed 0 bases, with 11 bases lying between them. The length of the CDR3 is 16 residues. CDR1 and CDR2 from the germline V gene are LGHNA and YNFKEQ. CDR3 DNA: TGTGCCAGCAGCCAAGATCTTCCCTTAGCTAACTATGGCTACACCTTC. Translating it yields CASSQDLPLANYGYTF.